A single sample is the source of the 23 T cell receptor beta chains below, sequenced in a study of cytomegalovirus exposure and HLA in healthy donors. In the PCR, 60 Vbeta and 13 Jbeta primers were used. Clones were read by immunoSEQ multiplex PCR, and TCRdb kept only the in-frame ones, dropping some. This table has some 120,000 clones, around two thirds appearing once. The material sequenced was PBMCs. The receptors come from a woman aged 35 to 49 in good health and CMV-seropositive.

V gene TRBV5-1 combines with J gene TRBJ1-1, with a tentative D call TRBD1 (6 bases). There are 14 residues in the CDR3. With 2 bases removed from V and 5 bases from J, the gap between germline ends came to 13 bases. Per germline, CDR1 SGHRS and CDR2 YFSETQ. This CDR3 reads CASSFGRGITEAFF. CDR3 bases: TGCGCCAGCAGCTTCGGCAGGGGTATTACTGAAGCTTTCTTT.

CDR3: CASSAKRDSPLHF. Here the CDR3 DNA reads TGTGCCAGCAGTGCGAAGAGAGATTCACCCCTCCACTTT. The genes are TRBV6-5 and TRBJ1-6; D gene uncertain. The CDR3 totals 13 residues. The germline CDR1 and CDR2 sequences are MNHEY and SVGAGI. The V end was cut by 5 bases, the J end by 8 bases, with 10 bases between.

CDR3 bases: TGCGCCAGCAGCTGGCGGACAGGGCTCGAAGCTTTCTTT. Its protein is CASSWRTGLEAFF. V usage is TRBV5-1 and J usage is TRBJ1-1; TRBD1 matches at 8 bases. V dropped 3 bases and J dropped 8; count of bases not matched to a gene: 6. The CDR3 is 13 amino acids. Germline values: CDR1 SGHRS, CDR2 YFSETQ. Supplemented by reference TRBV5-1 and TRBJ1-1, the full variable domain reads KAGVTQTPRYLIKTRGQQVTLSCSPISGHRSVSWYQQTPGQGLQFLFEYFSETQRNKGNFPGRFSGRQFSNSRSEMNVSTLELGDSALYLCASSWRTGLEAFFGQGTRLTVV.

The V call is TRBV5-4, the J call TRBJ2-6, with a tentative D call TRBD1 (6 bases). Deletions cut 2 bases from V and 0 bases from J, with 15 bases between. CDR1 and CDR2 from the germline V gene are SGHNT and YYREEE (reference sequence). The CDR3 contains 18 residues. The CDR3 DNA sequence: TGTGCCAGCAGCTTTCCGGACAGTGCCTACTCTGGGGCCAACGTCCTGACTTTC. Protein: CASSFPDSAYSGANVLTF. The whole variable domain, remainder taken from reference TRBV5-4 and TRBJ2-6, is ETGVTQSPTHLIKTRGQQVTLRCSSQSGHNTVSWYQQALGQGPQFIFQYYREEENGRGNFPPRFSGLQFPNYSSELNVNALELDDSALYLCASSFPDSAYSGANVLTFGAGSRLTVL.

The chain joins TRBV7-2 to TRBJ1-1, with 8 bases lining up with TRBD1. CDR1 SGHTA and CDR2 FQGNSA come from the germline V gene. Germline trimming cut 8 bases from V and 3 bases from J; bases unmatched to any gene: 8. The CDR3 contains 14 residues. The CDR3 coding sequence is TGTGCCAGCCGATTTATCAGGGGGCACACTGAAGCTTTCTTT. As protein: CASRFIRGHTEAFF.

V and J are TRBV20-1 and TRBJ2-1, with D possibly TRBD1 on 5 matching bases. Germline CDR1 reads DFQATT; CDR2 reads SNEGSKA (reference sequence). The ends were cut back, 5 bases at V and 9 bases at J, with 11 bases in the middle. The length of the CDR3 is 11 residues. CDR3 DNA sequence: TGCAGTGCTCTCAGGGTTATTGAGCAGTTCTTC. Its translation is CSALRVIEQFF.

The chain couples TRBV11-2 to TRBJ2-7; D call uncertain. Germline V gives CDR1 SGHAT, CDR2 FQNNGV. V was trimmed by 5 bases and J by 4 bases, leaving 6 bases between them. The CDR3 extends over 11 amino acids. This CDR3 reads CASSAGYEQYF. As DNA, the CDR3 is TGTGCCAGCAGCGCAGGTTACGAGCAGTACTTC.

The rearrangement joins TRBV7-2 to TRBJ1-5; TRBD1 might be the D (5 bases). The CDR3 covers 15 residues. V shed 3 bases and J shed 1 base, with 10 bases lying between them. Germline V lookup: CDR1 SGHTA, CDR2 FQGNSA. The CDR3 DNA reads as TGTGCCAGCAGCTTGGGGGGTATAAGCAATCAGCCCCAGCATTTT. This translates into CASSLGGISNQPQHF.

This chain connects TRBV6-5 to TRBJ2-3, with a tentative D call TRBD1 (6 bases). The V end was cut by 2 bases, the J end by 6 bases, with 12 bases between. CDR1 and CDR2 (germline): MNHEY, SVGAGI. The CDR3 runs 14 residues. The CDR3 DNA follows: TGTGCCAGCAGTTACGTGGGGGCGGCGGATACGCAGTATTTT. Translated: CASSYVGAADTQYF.

The chain combines TRBV7-2 with TRBJ1-2; D perhaps matches TRBD1 (6 bases). Germline V lookup: CDR1 SGHTA, CDR2 FQGNSA. Between the trimmed V and J ends, which lost 5 bases and 4 bases, there was a span of 11 bases. The CDR3 loop spans 13 amino acids. CDR3: CASSDDRFYGYTF. CDR3 in DNA: TGTGCCAGCAGCGATGACAGGTTCTATGGCTACACCTTC.

The gene calls are TRBV7-9 and TRBJ1-6; TRBD1 agrees at 9 bases. CDR1 is SEHNR and CDR2 is FQNEAQ in the germline V gene (reference sequence). This CDR3 region has 14 residues. The J segment lost 9 bases and the V segment lost 5 bases, leaving 5 bases of the junction unmatched. The CDR3 bases are TGTGCCAGCAGCAAAGGGACAGGGTCTTCACCCCTCCACTTT. Translating gives CASSKGTGSSPLHF.

This chain connects TRBV11-2 to TRBJ1-1; 8 positions agree with TRBD1. The CDR3 is 15 residues long. With 4 bases clipped from V and 6 bases from J, the junction kept 10 bases outside the gene matches. The germline V gene has CDR1 SGHAT and CDR2 FQNNGV. The CDR3 DNA reads TGTGCCAGCAGCTCCATCAGACAGGGGATCGCTGAAGCTTTCTTT. Translating it yields CASSSIRQGIAEAFF.

The chain couples TRBV19 to TRBJ1-1; D is undetermined. The CDR3 is 11 amino acids. With 4 bases removed from V and 7 bases from J, the gap between germline ends came to 7 bases. Germline V gene sequence: CDR1 LNHDA, CDR2 SQIVND (reference sequence). The CDR3 DNA is TGTGCCAGTAGTACTCCCCGTGAAGCTTTCTTT. Protein product: CASSTPREAFF.

The chain has TRBV29-1 and TRBJ1-5; 9 bases are a match to TRBD1. V trimming: 4 bases; J trimming: 4 bases; junction bases outside the gene matches: 5. Germline V CDR1 and CDR2: SQVTM, ANQGSEA. The CDR3 runs to 14 residues. The CDR3 bases are TGCAGCGTTGTGTTGGGACAGGGAAATCAGCCCCAGCATTTT. Translated, it gives CSVVLGQGNQPQHF. The whole variable domain, filled in from reference TRBV29-1 and TRBJ1-5, reads SAVISQKPSRDICQRGTSLTIQCQVDSQVTMMFWYRQQPGQSLTLIATANQGSEATYESGFVIDKFPISRPNLTFSTLTVSNMSPEDSSIYLCSVVLGQGNQPQHFGDGTRLSIL.

The rearrangement joins TRBV18 to TRBJ1-1; 9 bases agree with TRBD1. This CDR3 is 14 amino acids long. The germline V gene encodes CDR1 KGHSH and CDR2 LQKENI. V dropped 5 bases and J dropped 6; count of bases not matched to a gene: 7. In DNA, the CDR3 is TGTGCCAGCTCAACGGGACAGGGAATTGCTGAAGCTTTCTTT. Translated: CASSTGQGIAEAFF. The full variable domain, its missing parts supplied by reference TRBV18 and TRBJ1-1, is NAGVMQNPRHLVRRRGQEARLRCSPMKGHSHVYWYRQLPEEGLKFMVYLQKENIIDESGMPKERFSAEFPKEGPSILRIQQVVRGDSAAYFCASSTGQGIAEAFFGQGTRLTVV.

The chain couples TRBV18 to TRBJ1-6; 9 bases agree with TRBD1. This CDR3 contains 15 residues. Germline V lookup: CDR1 KGHSH, CDR2 LQKENI. V lost 6 bases, J lost 2 bases, and 2 bases stayed unmatched. Here the CDR3 reads CASSGQGTYNSPLHF. In DNA form, the CDR3 reads TGTGCCAGCTCCGGACAGGGGACCTATAATTCACCCCTCCACTTT. Supplemented by reference TRBV18 and TRBJ1-6, the full variable domain reads NAGVMQNPRHLVRRRGQEARLRCSPMKGHSHVYWYRQLPEEGLKFMVYLQKENIIDESGMPKERFSAEFPKEGPSILRIQQVVRGDSAAYFCASSGQGTYNSPLHFGNGTRLTVT.

V and J are TRBV9 and TRBJ2-4, with TRBD2 matching 12 bases. The trim removed 3 bases at V and 6 bases at J, leaving 1 base unmatched. CDR1 and CDR2 (germline): SGDLS, YYNGEE. There are 14 residues in the CDR3. CDR3 sequence reads: CASSASGGANIQYF. CDR3 nucleotides: TGTGCCAGCAGCGCTAGCGGGGGGGCAAACATTCAGTACTTC.

The CDR3 DNA is TGTGCCATCAGTGAGTCTTACCCAGGCGGGGCGACGACAGATACGCAGTATTTT. It yields the protein CAISESYPGGATTDTQYF. The gene calls are TRBV10-3 and TRBJ2-3; D may be TRBD2 (6 bases). Germline V gene lookup returns CDR1 ENHRY and CDR2 SYGVKD. This CDR3 has 18 residues. Trimming stripped 0 bases from V and 3 bases from J, with 19 bases between.

This clone appeared a few times. The V gene is TRBV7-8, the J gene TRBJ2-4; D is perhaps TRBD2 (7 bases). CDR1 and CDR2 (germline): SGHVS, FQNEAQ. Trimming pared 5 bases from V and 1 base from J, leaving 24 bases between. The CDR3 is 19 amino acids. The CDR3 DNA sequence: TGTGCCAGCAGCCTATTCGAGGCGGGGGCTGCTGGGGCCAAAAACATTCAGTACTTC. Translating it yields CASSLFEAGAAGAKNIQYF.

Written as DNA, the CDR3 is TGTGCCAGCAGCGCCTACAGGGCGACCGCTAATGAAAAACTGTTTTTT. Translation: CASSAYRATANEKLFF. The V and J genes are TRBV5-6 and TRBJ1-4; maybe TRBD1 (6 bases). In germline, CDR1 is SGHDT, CDR2 YYEEEE. The CDR3 is made up of 16 amino acids. The germline V and J ends were trimmed by 4 bases and 3 bases, with 16 bases remaining between them.

A word on this clone: A junction boundary mismatches the germline segment, possibly from a read error. The rearrangement joins TRBV5-8 to TRBJ2-7; D assignment may be TRBD1 or TRBD2 (5 bases each). Germline V CDR1 and CDR2: SGHTS, YDEGEE. The CDR3 is made up of 13 amino acids. The CDR3 region is CASTLRGTYEQYF. The CDR3, as DNA: TGTGCCAGCACCTTGAGGGGTACTTACGAGCAGTACTTC.

CDR3 sequence reads: CASSLEGGASEQYF. DNA of the CDR3: TGTGCCAGCAGCTTAGAAGGGGGGGCCTCCGAGCAGTACTTC. The chain couples TRBV7-2 to TRBJ2-7, with D maybe TRBD2 (7 bases). CDR1 is SGHTA and CDR2 is FQGNSA in the germline V gene. This CDR3 has 14 amino acids. Trimming took off 1 base at V and 6 bases at J, with 13 bases between the two ends.

The chain combines TRBV6-5 with TRBJ2-7; no clear D gene. This CDR3 is 13 amino acids long. V was pared by 5 bases and J by 7 bases, with 15 bases between. Germline-derived CDR1 and CDR2 are MNHEY and SVGAGI. This chain's CDR3 is CASSPRGSFEQYF. CDR3 DNA: TGTGCCAGCAGTCCTCGAGGATCCTTTGAGCAGTACTTC.